The 22 T cell receptor beta chains in this list originate from one sample, sequenced in a study of somatic mutations in cytotoxic T cells in rheumatoid arthritis. The assay was immunoSEQ multiplex PCR, and TCRdb's table has in-frame clones only and misses some. The table shows about 7,000 clones, with 60% occurring only once. Sequenced material: CD8+ T cells sorted from blood. The receptors derive from a woman aged 40 to 55 in good health.

By proportion, this clone is medium-sized. Relative to the germline gene, one junction end is altered; a read error may explain this. The gene calls are TRBV4-1 and TRBJ2-3; D remains unclear. Germline values: CDR1 MGHRA, CDR2 YSYEKL. This CDR3 has 19 residues. CDR3 bases: TGCGCCAGCAGCCAAGATCGTCTGTTACCCTGGATAAGCATAGATACGCAGTATTTT. It translates to CASSQDRLLPWISIDTQYF.

The chain carries TRBV28 and TRBJ1-1, with TRBD1 identical over 10 bases. The CDR3 is 16 residues long. J was trimmed by 4 bases and V by 5 bases; bases with no gene match: 10. Germline V lookup: CDR1 MDHEN, CDR2 SYDVKM. CDR3 protein: CASSGDRGGAPTEAFF. The CDR3 DNA follows: TGTGCCAGCAGTGGGGACAGGGGAGGGGCCCCCACTGAAGCTTTCTTT.

This clone was found a few times. The chain has TRBV7-8 and TRBJ2-5; 8 nucleotides line up with TRBD1. The CDR3 has 18 residues. Trimming at V came to 1 base and at J to 0 bases, leaving 10 bases not matched to a gene. Germline assignment: CDR1 SGHVS and CDR2 FQNEAQ. CDR3 sequence reads: CASSLEAGGSAYQETQYF. The CDR3 coding sequence is TGTGCCAGCAGCTTAGAAGCAGGGGGCTCCGCTTACCAAGAGACCCAGTACTTC.

This clone came up a few times. The V gene is TRBV5-4, the J gene TRBJ2-7; D is unclear. Germline CDR1 and CDR2: SGHNT and YYREEE (reference sequence). The CDR3 runs to 13 residues. V was pared by 4 bases and J by 1 base, with 9 bases between. CDR3 amino acids: CASSLERSYEQYF. In DNA, the CDR3 is TGTGCCAGCAGCCTGGAGAGATCCTACGAGCAGTACTTC.

The chain couples TRBV6-5 to TRBJ2-1; the D is unclear. Germline V gene data show CDR1 as MNHEY and CDR2 as SVGAGI. Trimming stripped 2 bases from V and 3 bases from J, with 5 bases between. The CDR3 runs to 13 residues. In nucleotides, the CDR3 is TGTGCCAGCAGTTACAGCTACTACAATGAGCAGTTCTTC. This gives the protein CASSYSYYNEQFF.

V and J are TRBV10-2 and TRBJ2-5; possibly TRBD2 for D (6 bases). Trimming stripped 3 bases from V and 2 bases from J, with 10 bases between. The CDR3 is 14 amino acids. The germline CDR1 and CDR2 sequences are WSHSY and SAAADI. CDR3 DNA sequence: TGCGCCAGCAGTGACCCGACTAGTCAAGAGACCCAGTACTTC. Its protein is CASSDPTSQETQYF.

V and J are TRBV27 and TRBJ2-7; TRBD1 matches 7 bases. Germline CDR1 MNHEY, CDR2 SMNVEV (reference sequence). J was trimmed by 5 bases and V by 6 bases; bases with no gene match: 4. This CDR3 has 12 residues. The CDR3 DNA sequence: TGTGCCAGCAGCGACAGGGCCCACGAGCAGTACTTC. Its protein product is CASSDRAHEQYF.

The sample holds one count of this clone. The CDR3 nucleotides are TGTGCCAGCAGTTTAGGACAGGGGTTTCGGTATGGCTACACCTTC. This translates into CASSLGQGFRYGYTF. This chain connects TRBV27 to TRBJ1-2, with 9 bases lining up with TRBD1. CDR1 is MNHEY, CDR2 SMNVEV, per germline (reference sequence). This CDR3 is built from 15 residues. The trim removed 2 bases at V and 5 bases at J, leaving 6 bases unmatched.

The chain couples TRBV19 to TRBJ2-3; no clear D. The V gene lost 4 bases and the J gene lost 6 bases, with 8 bases spanning the gap. The length of the CDR3 is 12 residues. Germline loops: CDR1 LNHDA, CDR2 SQIVND (reference sequence). CDR3 nucleotides: TGTGCCAGTAGTACCACGTGGGATACGCAGTATTTT. It encodes CASSTTWDTQYF.

This clone was seen only a few times. V is TRBV7-9 and J is TRBJ2-5, with D tentatively TRBD1 or TRBD2 (6 bases each). The CDR3 extends over 15 amino acids. Germline V lookup: CDR1 SEHNR, CDR2 FQNEAQ (reference sequence). V shed 1 base and J shed 7 bases, with 16 bases lying between them. The CDR3 DNA follows: TGTGCCAGCAGCTTAGACCGTCAAGGAGGGGGGACCCAGTACTTC. It is translated as CASSLDRQGGGTQYF.

With regard to this clone: Sequence at one end of the junction differs from germline and may be a read error. For the CDR3, the DNA is TGCAGCGTTGAAGGTGGGACATTTAGCGGTTACGGCTCCGACAATGAGCAGTTCTTC. This sequence encodes CSVEGGTFSGYGSDNEQFF. The rearrangement joins TRBV29-1 to TRBJ2-1, with D possibly called TRBD1 or TRBD2 (6 bases each). This CDR3 contains 19 residues. Germline-derived CDR1 and CDR2 are SQVTM and ANQGSEA.

The gene calls are TRBV12-2 and TRBJ2-5; the DNA was not used to check the table's D call, TRBD2. TRBV12-2 is assigned pseudogene status. This CDR3 is 15 amino acids long. The CDR3 region is CASRLGLAGRETQYF. CDR3 DNA sequence: TGTGCAAGTCGCTTGGGACTAGCGGGAAGGGAGACCCAGTACTTC.

This chain joins TRBV7-9 and TRBJ2-1; no firm D call. V lost 3 bases, J lost 9 bases, and 6 bases lay in between. CDR1 and CDR2 (germline): SEHNR, FQNEAQ (reference sequence). This CDR3 region has 11 residues. The CDR3 region has the DNA TGTGCCAGCAGCTTGACCGGTGAGCAGTTCTTC. This sequence encodes CASSLTGEQFF. Supplemented by reference TRBV7-9 and TRBJ2-1, the full variable domain reads DTGVSQNPRHKITKRGQNVTFRCDPISEHNRLYWYRQTLGQGPEFLTYFQNEAQLEKSRLLSDRFSAERPKGSFSTLEIQRTEQGDSAMYLCASSLTGEQFFGPGTRLTVL.

V usage is TRBV6-6 and J usage is TRBJ2-3; 8 bases fit TRBD1. This CDR3 spans 16 amino acids. The germline V gene has CDR1 MNHNY and CDR2 SVGAGI (reference sequence). The J segment lost 1 base and the V segment lost 5 bases, leaving 8 bases of the junction unmatched. This CDR3 reads CASSRQGPLGTDTQYF. The CDR3 DNA follows: TGTGCCAGCAGTCGACAGGGGCCTTTGGGCACAGATACGCAGTATTTT.

The V call is TRBV11-2, the J call TRBJ2-5; 13 bases are a match to TRBD2. The CDR3 is 18 residues long. Trimming removed 3 bases from V and 2 bases from J; junction bases left unmatched: 9. The germline gives CDR1 SGHAT, CDR2 FQNNGV. The CDR3 coding sequence is TGTGCCAGCAGCTTGGGACTAGCGGGGCCTATTTTTCAAGAGACCCAGTACTTC. Amino acids: CASSLGLAGPIFQETQYF.

The sample holds one count of this clone. This chain joins TRBV5-6 and TRBJ2-7; D not certain. Between the trimmed V and J ends, which lost 1 base and 3 bases, there was a span of 8 bases. The CDR3 totals 13 residues. Germline V lookup: CDR1 SGHDT, CDR2 YYEEEE. Here the CDR3 DNA reads TGTGCCAGCAGCTTGCAAGGGAACTACGAGCAGTACTTC. It codes for CASSLQGNYEQYF.

This chain uses TRBV5-6 with TRBJ2-7; D is perhaps TRBD2 (5 bases). The CDR3 covers 14 residues. Germline CDR1 reads SGHDT; CDR2 reads YYEEEE. V was trimmed by 4 bases and J by 0 bases, leaving 11 bases between them. The CDR3 region has the DNA TGTGCCAGCAGCCCCGGACTTAGCTCCTACGAGCAGTACTTC. Its translation: CASSPGLSSYEQYF.

The chain combines TRBV30 with TRBJ2-1; perhaps TRBD2 as D (5 bases). CDR1 GTSNPN and CDR2 SVGIG come from the germline V gene (reference sequence). The CDR3 consists of 15 residues. Trimming pared 4 bases from V and 6 bases from J, leaving 19 bases between. The CDR3 region is CAWTIGRVLVNEQFF. In DNA form, the CDR3 reads TGTGCCTGGACCATAGGGAGAGTCTTGGTCAATGAGCAGTTCTTC.

This clone was seen more than once but under ten times. This chain joins TRBV10-3 and TRBJ2-7; D gene uncertain. The ends were cut back, 7 bases at V and 3 bases at J, with 13 bases in the middle. This CDR3 is built from 13 residues. From germline, CDR1 is ENHRY and CDR2 SYGVKD. The DNA for the CDR3 is TGTGCCATCATGTTGGACCCACTCTACGAGCAGTACTTC. Translated: CAIMLDPLYEQYF.

There are a few counts of this clone. V usage is TRBV9 and J usage is TRBJ1-1, with D perhaps TRBD1 (5 bases). The length of the CDR3 is 15 residues. Germline V gives CDR1 SGDLS, CDR2 YYNGEE. V lost 0 bases and J 1 base, leaving 10 bases between the germline ends. The CDR3 is CASSVAGGGNTEAFF. The CDR3 DNA follows: TGTGCCAGCAGCGTAGCTGGTGGGGGGAACACTGAAGCTTTCTTT.

This clone was observed a handful of times. The CDR3: CASSFSGPNNEQFF. CDR3 in DNA: TGTGCCAGCAGTTTCAGCGGGCCCAACAATGAGCAGTTCTTC. The gene calls are TRBV27 and TRBJ2-1; possibly TRBD2 for D (6 bases). Trimming took 3 bases from V and 5 from J, leaving 11 bases between them. The CDR3 runs 14 residues. The germline V gene encodes CDR1 MNHEY and CDR2 SMNVEV (reference sequence).

This clone is large (0.1 to 1%) by share. The chain combines TRBV6-5 with TRBJ2-7; D possibly uses TRBD1 or TRBD2 (6 bases each). This CDR3 comprises 15 residues. Trimming took off 5 bases at V and 5 bases at J, with 19 bases between the two ends. Germline V gene lookup returns CDR1 MNHEY and CDR2 SVGAGI. DNA of the CDR3: TGTGCCAGCAGTCTTTCCAGGGGAGGTGGGAACGAGCAGTACTTC. It translates to CASSLSRGGGNEQYF.